This T cell receptor (beta chain) appears in the sequencing data of a study of shared clonotypes between healthy human individuals. Overall study results and limits: Lower generation probabilities were found for non-shared clonotypes than for those shared by all four donors.

Naive CD8 cells lacked CD45RO and underwent positive selection for CCR7, leaving out terminally differentiated effector memory CD45RA+ cells. Donors had no recently reported acute infections or vaccinations and were HIV-negative. Method: immunoSEQ multiplex PCR; TCRdb's copy keeps in-frame clones and lacks some. Here the sample spans roughly 570,000 clones, 95% to 98% being singletons. Germline V gene sequence: CDR1 SNHLY, CDR2 FYNNEI. V lost 5 bases to trimming and J lost 8 bases, with 22 bases between them. CDR3 length equals 16 residues. Concerning this clone itself: Antigen unknown.

Source material: naive CD8+ T cells sorted from blood. This sequence originates from a man between 25 and 39 years old in good health. The chain employs TRBV2 and TRBJ2-1; perhaps TRBD2 as D (5 bases). The CDR3 region has the DNA TGTGCCAGCAGTTGGATTGTAGCTGGGAGTGGCGATGAGCAGTTCTTC. This translates into CASSWIVAGSGDEQFF.